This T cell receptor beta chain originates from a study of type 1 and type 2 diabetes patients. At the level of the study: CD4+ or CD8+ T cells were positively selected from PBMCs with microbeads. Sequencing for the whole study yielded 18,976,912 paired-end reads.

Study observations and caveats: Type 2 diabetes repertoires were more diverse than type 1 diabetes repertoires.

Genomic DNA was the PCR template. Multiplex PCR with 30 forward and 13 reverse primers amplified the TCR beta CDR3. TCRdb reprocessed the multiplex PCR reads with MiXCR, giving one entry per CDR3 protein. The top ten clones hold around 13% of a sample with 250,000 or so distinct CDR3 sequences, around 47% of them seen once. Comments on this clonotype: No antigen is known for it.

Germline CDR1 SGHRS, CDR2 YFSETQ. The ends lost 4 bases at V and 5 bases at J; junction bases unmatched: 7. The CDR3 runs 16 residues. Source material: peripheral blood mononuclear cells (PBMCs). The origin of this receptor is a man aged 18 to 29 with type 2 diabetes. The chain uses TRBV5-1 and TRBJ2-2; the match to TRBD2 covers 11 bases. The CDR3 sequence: CASSVNSGRGTGELFF. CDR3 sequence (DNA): TGCGCCAGCAGCGTTAATAGCGGGAGGGGAACCGGGGAGCTGTTTTTT.